This TCR beta chain came from a study of cytomegalovirus exposure and HLA in healthy donors. Study-wide findings and caveats: Associated with cytomegalovirus, according to the listing, were 150 to 200 TCR beta chains.

PCR employed 60 Vbeta and 13 Jbeta primers. The method was immunoSEQ multiplex PCR; TCRdb's version includes in-frame clones alone and lacks a portion of them. Recorded for this sample: 200,000 to 250,000 clones. Germline lookup yields CDR1 GTSNPN and CDR2 SVGIG (reference sequence). The CDR3 is made up of 18 amino acids. J lost 0 bases, V lost 4 bases, and 17 bases had no gene match. Remarks on this clone: Its target is not known.

The chain uses TRBV30 and TRBJ2-5; 7 bases agree with TRBD2. The clonotype was recovered from a girl aged 2 to 9 in good health and CMV-seropositive. Sequenced: PBMCs. CDR3 sequence (DNA): TGTGCCTGGACTGGGCCGGGGATCCCCGGGGGGTACCAAGAGACCCAGTACTTC. As protein: CAWTGPGIPGGYQETQYF.